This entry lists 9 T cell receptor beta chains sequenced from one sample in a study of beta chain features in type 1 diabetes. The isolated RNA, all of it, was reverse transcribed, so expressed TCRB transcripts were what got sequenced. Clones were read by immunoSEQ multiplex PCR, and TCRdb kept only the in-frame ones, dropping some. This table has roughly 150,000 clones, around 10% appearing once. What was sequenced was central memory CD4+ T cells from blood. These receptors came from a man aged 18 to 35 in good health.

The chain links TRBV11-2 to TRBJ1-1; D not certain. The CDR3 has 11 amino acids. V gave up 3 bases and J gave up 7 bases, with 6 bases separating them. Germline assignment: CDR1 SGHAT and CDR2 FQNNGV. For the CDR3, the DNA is TGTGCCAGCAGCTTCCGCGGTGAAGCTTTCTTT. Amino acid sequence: CASSFRGEAFF.

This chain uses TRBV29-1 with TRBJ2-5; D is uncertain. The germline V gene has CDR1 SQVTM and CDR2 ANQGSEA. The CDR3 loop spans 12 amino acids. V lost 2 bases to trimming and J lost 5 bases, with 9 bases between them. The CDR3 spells CSVERIDETQYF. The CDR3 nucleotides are TGCAGCGTTGAACGCATTGACGAGACCCAGTACTTC.

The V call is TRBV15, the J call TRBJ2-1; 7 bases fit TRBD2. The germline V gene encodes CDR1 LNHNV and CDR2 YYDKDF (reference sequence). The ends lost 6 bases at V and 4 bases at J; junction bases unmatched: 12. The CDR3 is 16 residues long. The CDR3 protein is CATRDRGGSGYNEQFF. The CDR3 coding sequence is TGTGCCACCAGGGACCGTGGCGGGAGTGGGTACAATGAGCAGTTCTTC. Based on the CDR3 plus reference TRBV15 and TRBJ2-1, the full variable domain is DAMVIQNPRYQVTQFGKPVTLSCSQTLNHNVMYWYQQKSSQAPKLLFHYYDKDFNNEADTPDNFQSRRPNTSFCFLDIRSPGLGDTAMYLCATRDRGGSGYNEQFFGPGTRLTVL.

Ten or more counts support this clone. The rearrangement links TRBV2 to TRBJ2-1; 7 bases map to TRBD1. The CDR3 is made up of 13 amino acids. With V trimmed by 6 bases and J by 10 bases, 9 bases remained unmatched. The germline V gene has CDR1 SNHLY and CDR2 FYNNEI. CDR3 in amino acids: CASSSDRFSEQFF. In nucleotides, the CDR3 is TGTGCCAGCAGCTCGGACAGGTTCTCCGAGCAGTTCTTC.

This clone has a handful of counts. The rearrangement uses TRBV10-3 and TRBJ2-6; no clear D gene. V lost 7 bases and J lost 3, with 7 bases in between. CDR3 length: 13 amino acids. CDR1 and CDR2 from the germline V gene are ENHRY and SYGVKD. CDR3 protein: CAITPNGANVLTF. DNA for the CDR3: TGTGCCATCACCCCGAATGGGGCCAACGTCCTGACTTTC.

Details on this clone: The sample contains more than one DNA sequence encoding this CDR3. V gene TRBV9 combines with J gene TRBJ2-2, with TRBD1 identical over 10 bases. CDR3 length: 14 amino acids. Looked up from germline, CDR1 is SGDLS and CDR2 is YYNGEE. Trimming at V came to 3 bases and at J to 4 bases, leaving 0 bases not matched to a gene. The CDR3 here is CASSGTGGTGELFF. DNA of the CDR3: TGTGCCAGCAGCGGGACAGGGGGCACCGGGGAGCTGTTTTTT.

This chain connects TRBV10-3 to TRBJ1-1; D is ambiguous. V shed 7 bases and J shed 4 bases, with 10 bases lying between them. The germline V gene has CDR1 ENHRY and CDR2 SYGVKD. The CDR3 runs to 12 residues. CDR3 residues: CAIKREGTEAFF. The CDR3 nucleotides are TGTGCCATCAAGCGGGAGGGCACTGAAGCTTTCTTT.

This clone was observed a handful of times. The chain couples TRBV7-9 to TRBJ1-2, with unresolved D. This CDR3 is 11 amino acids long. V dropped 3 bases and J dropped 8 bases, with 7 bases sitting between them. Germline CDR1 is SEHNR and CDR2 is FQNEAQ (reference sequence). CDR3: CASSFDRGYTF. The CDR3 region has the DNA TGTGCCAGCAGCTTCGACCGAGGCTACACCTTC.

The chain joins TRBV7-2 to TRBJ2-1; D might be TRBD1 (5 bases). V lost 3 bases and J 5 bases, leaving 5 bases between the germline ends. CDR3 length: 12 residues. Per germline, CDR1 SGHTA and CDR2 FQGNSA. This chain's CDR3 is CASSLDNNEQFF. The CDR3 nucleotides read TGTGCCAGCAGCTTGGACAACAATGAGCAGTTCTTC.